These T cell receptor beta chains were read from a single sample in a study of cytomegalovirus exposure and HLA in healthy donors. Clones were read by immunoSEQ multiplex PCR, and TCRdb kept only the in-frame ones, dropping some. The repertoire holds more than 40,000 clones, with about half as singletons. The sequencing input was PBMCs. The receptors shown here come from a man aged 60 to 69 in good health and CMV-seronegative. Both conserved end residues are part of each CDR3. A D gene is named only where the DNA matches it firmly. Where a row states a size, it is once, few, many or the class of an expanded clone; other rows omit it.

TRBV5-1,few,TRBD2,TRBJ2-1,16,CASSLGAASGRNEQFF,TGCGCCAGCAGCTTGGGAGCGGCTAGCGGGAGGAATGAGCAGTTCTTC
TRBV5-1,-,TRBD1,TRBJ1-1,15,CASSLGRGRAAEAFF,TGCGCCAGCAGCTTGGGCAGGGGGCGGGCAGCTGAAGCTTTCTTT
TRBV12-5,few,-,TRBJ1-1,12,CASGLGGREAFF,TGTGCTAGTGGTTTGGGAGGGCGGGAAGCTTTCTTT
TRBV11-3,-,TRBD1,TRBJ1-1,15,CASSLGTGSNTEAFF,TGTGCCAGCAGCTTAGGGACAGGGTCGAACACTGAAGCTTTCTTT
TRBV30,-,-,TRBJ1-6,13,CAWSVQDNSPLHF,TGTGCCTGGAGTGTCCAGGATAATTCACCCCTCCACTTT
TRBV29-1,-,-,TRBJ1-2,13,CSVENPANYGYTF,TGCAGCGTTGAAAATCCAGCTAACTATGGCTACACCTTC
TRBV5-1,-,-,TRBJ1-2,16,CASSLGPGNLDYGYTF,TGCGCCAGCAGCTTGGGACCAGGGAACCTAGACTATGGCTACACCTTC
TRBV19,few,-,TRBJ1-1,13,CASSIAAGTEAFF,TGTGCCAGTAGTATAGCGGCAGGCACTGAAGCTTTCTTT
TRBV7-8,few,TRBD2,TRBJ2-6,20,CASSSTRTSGVSSGANVLTF,TGTGCCAGCAGCTCAACGAGGACTAGCGGGGTTAGCTCTGGGGCCAACGTCCTGACTTTC
TRBV7-2,-,TRBD2,TRBJ2-7,14,CASSLRLASFEQYF,TGTGCCAGCAGCTTAAGACTAGCGTCCTTCGAGCAGTACTTC
TRBV5-4,-,TRBD1,TRBJ2-1,16,CASSLGGTGDSNEQFF,TGTGCCAGCAGCTTGGGAGGGACAGGGGACTCCAATGAGCAGTTCTTC
TRBV28,few,TRBD1,TRBJ1-5,13,CASDDRAKQPQHF,TGTGCCAGCGACGACAGGGCAAAGCAGCCCCAGCATTTT
TRBV29-1,-,TRBD1,TRBJ2-5,13,CSASGQGGETQYF,TGCAGCGCGAGCGGACAGGGCGGAGAGACCCAGTACTTC
TRBV7-8,-,TRBD2,TRBJ2-7,17,CASSLAGGGRASYEQYF,TGTGCCAGCAGCTTAGCGGGCGGGGGGCGGGCCTCCTACGAGCAGTACTTC
TRBV10-3,-,TRBD1,TRBJ1-4,16,CATATNVGRGWEKLFF,TGTGCCACCGCAACCAACGTGGGCAGGGGGTGGGAAAAACTGTTTTTT
TRBV19,-,TRBD2,TRBJ2-1,15,CASSIGAGGGAEQFF,TGTGCCAGTAGTATAGGAGCGGGAGGAGGGGCTGAGCAGTTCTTC
TRBV30,once,-,TRBJ1-1,12,CAWSIENTEAFF,TGTGCCTGGAGTATAGAGAACACTGAAGCTTTCTTT
TRBV4-2,-,TRBD2,TRBJ2-1,16,CASSQDIAGVLNEQFF,TGTGCCAGCAGCCAAGACATTGCGGGAGTTTTGAATGAGCAGTTCTTC
TRBV6-5,-,TRBD1,TRBJ1-2,15,CASSFDTGGSYGYTF,TGTGCCAGCAGCTTTGACACAGGGGGCAGCTATGGCTACACCTTC
TRBV6-1,-,TRBD1,TRBJ1-5,14,CATKLRTGRQPQHF,TGTGCCACCAAACTCAGGACAGGGCGTCAGCCCCAGCATTTT
TRBV9,few,-,TRBJ1-5,14,CASSADKAYQPQHF,TGTGCCAGCAGTGCCGACAAAGCCTATCAGCCCCAGCATTTT
TRBV5-4,-,-,TRBJ1-2,13,CASSLNSLAGYTF,TGTGCCAGCAGCCTCAACTCCTTAGCGGGCTACACCTTC
TRBV25-1,-,TRBD1,TRBJ1-6,14,CASRSTGGDSPLHF,TGTGCCAGCAGATCAACAGGGGGGGATTCACCCCTCCACTTT
TRBV5-1,few,TRBD2,TRBJ2-5,16,CASSKGLAGGRETQYF,TGCGCCAGCAGCAAGGGACTAGCGGGAGGGCGGGAGACCCAGTACTTC
TRBV12-2,-,-,TRBJ2-5,15,CASRFIGALGETQYF,TGTGCAAGTCGCTTCATTGGGGCCCTAGGGGAGACCCAGTACTTC
TRBV4-3,-,TRBD2,TRBJ2-3,18,CASSQSRGISGRADTQYF,TGCGCCAGCAGCCAATCCAGGGGTATAAGCGGGAGGGCCGATACGCAGTATTTT
TRBV2,-,TRBD2,TRBJ2-7,14,CASTLGLASYEQYF,TGTGCCAGCACCCTGGGACTAGCGTCCTACGAGCAGTACTTC
TRBV7-6,-,-,TRBJ2-7,14,CASSLADSSYEQYF,TGTGCCAGCAGCTTAGCGGACAGTTCCTACGAGCAGTACTTC
TRBV6-6,-,-,TRBJ2-2,12,CASSPNTGELFF,TGTGCCAGCAGTCCAAACACCGGGGAGCTGTTTTTT
TRBV28,-,-,TRBJ1-1,17,CASSPYLGAPRSTEAFF,TGTGCCAGCAGCCCTTACCTTGGGGCCCCAAGGAGCACTGAAGCTTTCTTT
TRBV4-3,-,TRBD1,TRBJ2-7,15,CASSQGQGISYEQYF,TGCGCCAGCAGCCAAGGACAGGGAATCTCCTACGAGCAGTACTTC
TRBV28,-,-,TRBJ1-4,14,CASSLGQVSEKLFF,TGTGCCAGCAGTTTAGGGCAGGTGTCCGAAAAACTGTTTTTT
TRBV28,-,-,TRBJ1-2,9,CASSLGTTF,TGTGCCAGCAGTTTAGGGACAACCTTC
TRBV6-5,-,-,TRBJ1-1,11,CASTQGTEAFF,TGTGCCAGCACCCAGGGCACTGAAGCTTTCTTT
TRBV4-1,-,-,TRBJ2-1,13,CASSQVRQVYTFF,TGCGCCAGCAGCCAAGTCAGACAAGTATACACGTTCTTC
TRBV20-1,-,-,TRBJ2-7,11,CSARAGYEQYF,TGCAGTGCTAGAGCCGGGTACGAGCAGTACTTC
TRBV7-2,-,-,TRBJ2-5,11,CASSRSGTQYF,TGTGCCAGCAGCCGGTCGGGGACCCAGTACTTC
TRBV30,few,-,TRBJ2-2,14,CAWTRGSPTGELFF,TGTGCCTGGACTCGGGGGTCACCTACCGGGGAGCTGTTTTTT
TRBV6-1,few,-,TRBJ1-4,11,CATAFNEKLFF,TGTGCCACCGCGTTTAATGAAAAACTGTTTTTT
TRBV19,once,-,TRBJ1-1,12,CASSIQGTEAFF,TGTGCCAGTAGTATACAGGGGACTGAAGCTTTCTTT
TRBV30,-,TRBD1,TRBJ1-5,13,CAWSRGRDQPQHF,TGTGCCTGGAGTAGGGGGCGGGATCAGCCCCAGCATTTT
TRBV29-1,-,-,TRBJ1-2,11,CSVARGYGYTF,TGCAGCGTTGCCAGAGGATATGGCTACACCTTC